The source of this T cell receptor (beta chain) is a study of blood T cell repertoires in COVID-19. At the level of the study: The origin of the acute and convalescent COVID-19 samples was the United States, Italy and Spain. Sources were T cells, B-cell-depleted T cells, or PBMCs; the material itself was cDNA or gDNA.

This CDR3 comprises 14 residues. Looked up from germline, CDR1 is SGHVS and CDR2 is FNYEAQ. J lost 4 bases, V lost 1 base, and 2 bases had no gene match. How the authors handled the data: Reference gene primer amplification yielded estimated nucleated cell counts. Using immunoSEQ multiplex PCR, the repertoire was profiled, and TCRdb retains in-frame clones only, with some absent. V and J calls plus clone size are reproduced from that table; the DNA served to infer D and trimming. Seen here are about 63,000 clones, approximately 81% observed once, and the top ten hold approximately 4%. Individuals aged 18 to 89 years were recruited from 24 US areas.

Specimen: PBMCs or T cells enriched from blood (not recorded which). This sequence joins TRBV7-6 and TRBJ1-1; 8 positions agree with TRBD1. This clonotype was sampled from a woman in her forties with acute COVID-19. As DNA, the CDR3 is TGTGCCAGCAGCTTAGGAGGACAGGGCACTGAAGCTTTCTTT. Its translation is CASSLGGQGTEAFF.